This T cell receptor beta chain was captured by sequencing in a study of OX40 agonist ivuxolimab in advanced cancers. Overall study context: Checkpoint inhibitors had been given previously to around 38% of patients. Broader study findings: The study did not work out the antigen specificity of the expanded peripheral T cells. Expanded clones were, on average, more numerous in CD8+ T cells than in CD4+. Among the least clonally expanded were partial responders at 0.1-3.0 mg/kg.

The CDR3 spans 17 residues. Trimming took 2 bases from V and 7 from J, leaving 22 bases between them. Germline V CDR1 and CDR2: MRHNA, SNTAGT. Libraries were prepared by immunoSEQ multiplex PCR; TCRdb keeps only in-frame clonotypes and omits some of them. This sample yields under 85,000 clones, of which 85% to 95% are seen a single time; roughly 6.4% belongs to the top ten. Notes on this clone: Its antigen is unidentified.

This receptor was taken from an adult with an advanced solid tumor such as melanoma, head and neck, liver or kidney cancer. The material sequenced was CD4+ or CD8+ T cells sorted from blood, taken in a trial of the OX40 agonist ivuxolimab. The chain couples TRBV6-4 to TRBJ2-3; possible D gene TRBD2, 7 bases. CDR3 loop: CASSDAGWRGGGNTQYF. CDR3 in DNA: TGTGCCAGCAGTGACGCGGGATGGCGGGGAGGGGGAAATACGCAGTATTTT.